The source of this TCR beta chain is a study of blood T cell repertoires in COVID-19. Turning to the study itself: The study drew acute and convalescent COVID-19 samples from the United States, Italy and Spain. Sources were T cells, B-cell-depleted T cells, or PBMCs; the material itself was cDNA or gDNA.

Original processing methods: It was from reference gene primer amplification that nucleated cell counts were estimated. Method: immunoSEQ multiplex PCR; TCRdb's copy keeps in-frame clones and lacks some. V, J and clone size derive from that table, while D and trimming were established from the DNA sequence. Found here are 75,000 to 95,000 clones, roughly 80% of them singletons; the top ten hold around a quarter. The germline V gene has CDR1 SQVTM and CDR2 ANQGSEA. Trimming removed 1 base from V and 3 bases from J, with 11 bases in between. CDR3 length: 14 amino acids. The genes are TRBV29-1 and TRBJ2-3, with D possibly matching TRBD2 (6 bases). This TCR derives from a human donor in a cohort sampled during active COVID-19. The sequenced sample was peripheral blood. Here the CDR3 DNA reads TGCAGCGTTGAAGGCGGAGGGAGGACAGATACGCAGTATTTT. Residues: CSVEGGGRTDTQYF.